This T cell receptor (beta chain) was profiled in a study of blood T cell repertoires in COVID-19. Turning to the study itself: Collection of acute and convalescent COVID-19 samples took place in the United States, Italy and Spain. The analysed material was cDNA or gDNA that came from T cells, B-cell-depleted T cells, or PBMCs.

V lost 0 bases, J lost 2 bases, and 4 bases stayed unmatched. Germline values: CDR1 LGHDT, CDR2 YNNKEL (reference sequence). This CDR3 spans 17 amino acids. Per the authors' pipeline: Estimation of nucleated cell counts was performed using reference gene primer amplification. Only in-frame clones appear in the TCRdb table, and some are missing; sequencing was by immunoSEQ multiplex PCR. V and J calls and clone size come straight from that table; D and trimming were deduced from the DNA. The sample records some 160,000 clones, 75% to 85% being singletons. The sample was peripheral blood. This clonotype was sampled from a woman aged 50 to 65 with acute or convalescent COVID-19. The chain recombines TRBV3-1 (or the pseudogene TRBV3-2) with TRBJ2-3; the match to TRBD2 covers 11 bases. DNA for the CDR3: TGTGCCAGCAGCCAAGATACTAGCGGGGGAAACACAGATACGCAGTATTTT. Translating gives CASSQDTSGGNTDTQYF.